The next 30 T cell receptor beta chains were all read from a single sample in a study of blood T cell repertoires in COVID-19. TCRdb's table, derived via immunoSEQ multiplex PCR, lists solely in-frame clones and lacks some. The repertoire has about 280,000 clones, approximately 85% of them found once; the top ten carry roughly 4.6%. Sequencing was carried out using peripheral blood. Receptor source: a man aged 50-59 years with active or convalescent COVID-19.

CDR3 residues: CASSLVGGATNEKLFF. The CDR3 DNA follows: TGTGCCAGCAGTTTAGTGGGGGGAGCAACTAATGAAAAACTGTTTTTT. V gene TRBV28 combines with J gene TRBJ1-4, with D possibly TRBD1 on 5 matching bases. The CDR3 consists of 16 residues. The germline gives CDR1 MDHEN, CDR2 SYDVKM. V was cut by 2 bases and J by 0 bases, with 10 bases left in between.

V is TRBV5-6 and J is TRBJ2-5; D unclear. CDR3 size: 12 residues. V lost 2 bases, J lost 5 bases, and 7 bases lay in between. Germline V gene sequence: CDR1 SGHDT, CDR2 YYEEEE. CDR3 nucleotide sequence: TGTGCCAGCAGCTTCAGTTGGGAGACCCAGTACTTC. It codes for CASSFSWETQYF.

The chain couples TRBV4-3 to TRBJ2-3; D ambiguous. V lost 0 bases and J lost 3, with 7 bases in between. This CDR3 is 14 amino acids long. The V gene's germline CDR1 is LGHNA and CDR2 YSLEER. CDR3 nucleotides: TGCGCCAGCAGCCAAGAGATCGGGACAGATACGCAGTATTTT. Protein: CASSQEIGTDTQYF.

The chain joins TRBV6-1 to TRBJ1-2, with 9 bases that match TRBD1. This CDR3 is 17 amino acids long. In germline, CDR1 is MNHNS, CDR2 SASEGT. Germline trimming cut 3 bases from V and 2 bases from J; bases unmatched to any gene: 10. The CDR3 region has the DNA TGTGCCAGCAGTGACCAGTGGACAGGGGCTAGAAACTATGGCTACACCTTC. Protein product: CASSDQWTGARNYGYTF.

The chain carries TRBV5-1 and TRBJ1-1, with 7 bases identical to TRBD1. The V gene's germline CDR1 is SGHRS and CDR2 YFSETQ. The CDR3 is made up of 13 amino acids. V lost 3 bases to trimming and J lost 6 bases; unmatched junction nucleotides: 5. The CDR3 reads CASSSLQGSEAFF. In DNA form, the CDR3 reads TGCGCCAGCAGCTCCCTACAGGGGTCTGAAGCTTTCTTT.

This sequence joins TRBV18 and TRBJ1-6, with TRBD1 matching over 7 bases. The CDR3 runs to 12 residues. CDR1 and CDR2 from the germline V gene are KGHSH and LQKENI. The J segment lost 11 bases and the V segment lost 6 bases, leaving 4 bases of the junction unmatched. The CDR3 DNA reads TGTGCCAGCTCGACAGGGTTGACACCCCTCCACTTT. It translates to CASSTGLTPLHF.

The J gene is TRBJ2-7, the V gene TRBV14; TRBD1 might be the D (6 bases). This CDR3 has 15 residues. With 1 base removed from V and 1 base from J, the gap between germline ends came to 11 bases. The germline V gene has CDR1 SGHDN and CDR2 FVKESK. This chain's CDR3 is CASSQGTAVSYEQYF. As DNA, the CDR3 is TGTGCCAGCAGCCAAGGGACAGCAGTTTCCTACGAGCAGTACTTC.

The chain couples TRBV7-8 to TRBJ2-2; no firm D call. V was trimmed by 2 bases and J by 1 base, leaving 8 bases between them. Germline-derived CDR1 and CDR2 are SGHVS and FQNEAQ. The CDR3 length is 15 residues. DNA of the CDR3: TGTGCCAGCAGCTTAAACAGATTGAACACCGGGGAGCTGTTTTTT. This sequence encodes CASSLNRLNTGELFF.

V usage is TRBV27 and J usage is TRBJ2-5; TRBD2 matches 8 bases. Germline V gene data show CDR1 as MNHEY and CDR2 as SMNVEV (reference sequence). The length of the CDR3 is 14 residues. The junction had 6 bases not matched to a gene; V was cut back by 5 bases and J by 4 bases. The CDR3 sequence: CASSGAGAGETQYF. CDR3 in DNA: TGTGCCAGCAGTGGAGCGGGAGCAGGAGAGACCCAGTACTTC.

The chain carries TRBV5-8 and TRBJ2-3, with 8 bases fitting TRBD1. The junction had 6 bases not matched to a gene; V was cut back by 4 bases and J by 2 bases. CDR3 length equals 15 residues. CDR1 is SGHTS, CDR2 YDEGEE, per germline. CDR3 nucleotide sequence: TGTGCCAGCAGCAGCCGGGACAGGATCACAGATACGCAGTATTTT. Translation: CASSSRDRITDTQYF.

This chain connects TRBV5-4 to TRBJ2-2; 8 nucleotides match TRBD2. V shed 3 bases and J 6 bases; nucleotides not matched to a gene: 16. CDR1 SGHNT and CDR2 YYREEE come from the germline V gene (reference sequence). CDR3 size: 18 residues. CDR3 nucleotides: TGTGCCAGCAGCTCAGACCCCGGGACTAGTAACCTTGCCGGGGAGCTGTTTTTT. Encoded protein: CASSSDPGTSNLAGELFF.

V usage is TRBV19 and J usage is TRBJ2-6; 8 positions match TRBD1. The CDR3 sequence is 17 residues long. The germline V gene has CDR1 LNHDA and CDR2 SQIVND (reference sequence). J was trimmed by 2 bases and V by 9 bases; bases with no gene match: 12. CDR3 protein: CASRPGQAITGANVLTF. CDR3 nucleotides: TGTGCCAGCAGACCGGGACAGGCGATTACTGGGGCCAACGTCCTGACTTTC.

The V gene is TRBV6-5, the J gene TRBJ2-7; TRBD2 matches 7 bases. In germline, CDR1 is MNHEY, CDR2 SVGAGI. V shed 0 bases and J 3 bases; nucleotides not matched to a gene: 5. The CDR3 has 15 amino acids. The CDR3 is CASSYSGGGNYEQYF. The CDR3 DNA is TGTGCCAGCAGTTACTCGGGGGGAGGGAACTACGAGCAGTACTTC.

This sequence joins TRBV3-1 (or the pseudogene TRBV3-2) and TRBJ1-2; 10 bases line up with TRBD1. Germline CDR1 and CDR2: LGHDT and YNNKEL (reference sequence). CDR3 length: 19 residues. V gave up 4 bases and J gave up 5 bases; unmatched junction bases: 19. The CDR3 bases are TGTGCCAGCAGCCCCTTTACCGGGACAGGGGCTTCTACCTCTTATGGCTACACCTTC. Its translation: CASSPFTGTGASTSYGYTF.

The V call is TRBV7-3, the J call TRBJ2-5, with 7 bases matching TRBD2. The CDR3 loop spans 14 amino acids. The ends lost 3 bases at V and 4 bases at J; junction bases unmatched: 5. Germline V gene sequence: CDR1 SGHTA, CDR2 FQGTGA. CDR3 sequence (DNA): TGTGCCAGCAGCTTGGGAGGGAGGGGAGAGACCCAGTACTTC. Protein: CASSLGGRGETQYF.

This clone came up a few times. The J gene is TRBJ1-2, the V gene TRBV28; a weak D match, TRBD1 (6 bases). The germline V and J ends were trimmed by 6 bases and 4 bases, with 15 bases remaining between them. Germline V gives CDR1 MDHEN, CDR2 SYDVKM. The length of the CDR3 is 14 residues. CDR3 region: CASRAPGVSYGYTF. CDR3 nucleotides: TGTGCCAGCAGAGCTCCAGGGGTTTCCTATGGCTACACCTTC.

CDR3 DNA sequence: TGTGCCAGCACCCTTGGGGGGGTGAGCTCCTACGAGCAGTACTTC. This translates into CASTLGGVSSYEQYF. The chain couples TRBV28 to TRBJ2-7; 7 bases agree with TRBD2. The CDR3 is made up of 15 amino acids. V shed 7 bases and J 0 bases; nucleotides not matched to a gene: 9. Germline-derived CDR1 and CDR2 are MDHEN and SYDVKM.

The chain has TRBV7-3 and TRBJ2-5; the D gene is possibly TRBD2 (6 bases). The CDR3 is 15 amino acids. The V end lost 1 base, the J end lost 4 bases, and 13 bases lay between the germline ends. Germline V gene lookup returns CDR1 SGHTA and CDR2 FQGTGA. CDR3 sequence: CASSLSGEVGETQYF. CDR3 DNA: TGTGCCAGCAGCTTAAGTGGGGAGGTGGGAGAGACCCAGTACTTC.

This rearrangement joins TRBV23-1 to TRBJ1-1; maybe TRBD1 (5 bases). TRBV23-1 is labeled an ORF, and its function is uncertain. V lost 9 bases and J 11 bases, leaving 19 bases between the germline ends. CDR3 length: 12 amino acids. The CDR3 DNA reads TGCGCCAGTCCCCCCTGGGGCCAACTGGCTTTCTTT. This codes for CASPPWGQLAFF.

V gene TRBV5-4 combines with J gene TRBJ1-6, with 8 bases identical to TRBD1. Germline trimming cut 5 bases from V and 8 bases from J; bases unmatched to any gene: 9. The CDR3 runs 15 residues. Germline V gives CDR1 SGHNT, CDR2 YYREEE (reference sequence). The CDR3 protein is CASSTMTGADSPLHF. Written as DNA, the CDR3 is TGTGCCAGCAGTACGATGACAGGGGCAGATTCACCCCTCCACTTT.

This clone was observed once. The CDR3 DNA follows: TGTGCCACCGCACGAGAAGGAGCCGGGGAGCTGTTTTTT. It yields the protein CATAREGAGELFF. The chain combines TRBV18 with TRBJ2-2; D is unresolved. Germline CDR1 is KGHSH and CDR2 is LQKENI. The CDR3 has 13 residues. Deletions cut 10 bases from V and 6 bases from J, with 15 bases between.

CDR3 sequence reads: CASKLAGSTDTQYF. For the CDR3, the DNA is TGTGCCAGCAAGCTAGCGGGCAGCACAGATACGCAGTATTTT. The chain joins TRBV2 to TRBJ2-3; 8 bases match TRBD2. Germline V gene lookup returns CDR1 SNHLY and CDR2 FYNNEI. There are 14 residues in the CDR3. V was pared by 7 bases and J by 0 bases, with 3 bases of the junction left unmatched.

The V call is TRBV6-2 or TRBV6-3, the J call TRBJ2-1; 8 bases align to TRBD2. From germline, CDR1 is MNHEY and CDR2 SVGEGT. Trimming cost V 5 bases and J 5 bases; bases outside gene matches: 17. The CDR3 is 18 amino acids. The CDR3 loop reads CASSKTLSGGPLDNEQFF. CDR3 DNA sequence: TGTGCCAGCAGTAAGACCCTATCGGGAGGGCCTTTGGACAATGAGCAGTTCTTC.

The chain joins TRBV28 to TRBJ1-2, with TRBD1 as a possible D gene (5 bases). There are 15 residues in the CDR3. Germline CDR1 reads MDHEN; CDR2 reads SYDVKM. Trimming left V 3 bases short and J 5 bases short, with 16 bases between. CDR3 nucleotide sequence: TGTGCCAGCAGTTTCAGCGGCGGGGGAGGGTATGGCTACACCTTC. Translated: CASSFSGGGGYGYTF.

J is TRBJ2-2 and V is TRBV10-3; maybe TRBD2 (5 bases). The ends were cut back, 10 bases at V and 6 bases at J, with 9 bases in the middle. This CDR3 region has 11 residues. The V gene's germline CDR1 is ENHRY and CDR2 SYGVKD. The chain's CDR3 is CATSRAGELFF. DNA of the CDR3: TGTGCCACCTCGCGGGCCGGGGAGCTGTTTTTT.

The V gene is TRBV24-1, the J gene TRBJ2-1, with a weak D call TRBD1 (6 bases). The CDR3 consists of 16 residues. Germline V gene lookup returns CDR1 KGHDR and CDR2 SFDVKD. Trimming left V 5 bases short and J 1 base short, with 14 bases between. The CDR3 reads CATSGGTTKSYNEQFF. CDR3 coding DNA: TGTGCCACCAGTGGGGGGACAACTAAATCCTACAATGAGCAGTTCTTC.

V is TRBV19 and J is TRBJ1-5, with D uncertain. With 5 bases removed from V and 8 bases from J, the gap between germline ends came to 13 bases. Germline CDR1 is LNHDA and CDR2 is SQIVND (reference sequence). The length of the CDR3 is 13 residues. The chain's CDR3 is CASSVERSKPQHF. CDR3 in DNA: TGTGCCAGTAGTGTTGAGCGGAGCAAGCCCCAGCATTTT.

The rearrangement links TRBV4-3 to TRBJ2-3; 11 positions match TRBD2. The CDR3 loop spans 18 amino acids. Losses at the gene ends were 5 bases for V and 1 base for J; bases not matched to a gene: 11. Germline V lookup: CDR1 LGHNA, CDR2 YSLEER. CDR3 amino acids: CASSSRTSGRMGTDTQYF. The CDR3 region has the DNA TGCGCCAGCAGCTCGCGGACTAGCGGGCGGATGGGCACAGATACGCAGTATTTT.

The rearrangement joins TRBV14 to TRBJ1-2; D is perhaps TRBD1 (6 bases). The V and J ends lost 0 bases and 6 bases respectively, with 14 bases between them. The germline gives CDR1 SGHDN, CDR2 FVKESK. The CDR3 totals 15 residues. DNA for the CDR3: TGTGCCAGCAGCCAAGATTTGGGCCCAGGGGATGGCTACACCTTC. Translated: CASSQDLGPGDGYTF.

The CDR3 DNA is TGTGCCAGCAGTGAGTCGAGCGGGAGTTTCAATGAGCAGTTCTTC. Amino acids: CASSESSGSFNEQFF. V and J are TRBV6-1 and TRBJ2-1; TRBD2 matches 8 bases. Germline V gene sequence: CDR1 MNHNS, CDR2 SASEGT. V shed 3 bases and J 6 bases; nucleotides not matched to a gene: 7. CDR3 length equals 15 residues.